The rows below give T cell receptor beta chains drawn from one sample of a study of patients and donors after allogeneic stem cell transplantation. TCRdb reprocessed the RT-PCR reads via MiXCR and lists one record per CDR3 protein. Seen here are over 150,000 distinct CDR3 sequences, approximately 31% observed once, and the top ten hold around 3.3%. Sequencing input: blood, either unsorted or a sorted T cell fraction (not recorded which). The origin of the receptors is a human donor who was either an allogeneic HSCT recipient or a stem cell or donor lymphocyte infusion donor (not recorded which). It is not recorded whose cells these are; they may come from a transplant donor. Each CDR3 is given with its conserved first and last residue. The D gene is left open where the match is weak. Only part of the rows carry a size: once, few, many, or a class if the clone is expanded.

CDR3	DNA	V	size	D	J
CASSPPGQGTDTQYF	TGTGCCAGCAGCCCCCCGGGACAGGGCACAGATACGCAGTATTTT	TRBV12-3/TRBV12-4	once	TRBD1	TRBJ2-3
CASSSSGSWINEQFF	TGTGCCAGCAGCTCAAGCGGGAGCTGGATAAATGAGCAGTTCTTC	TRBV3-1	few	TRBD2	TRBJ2-1
CASTHRDTQYF	TGTGCCAGTACCCACAGGGATACGCAGTATTTT	TRBV6-2/TRBV6-3	few	.	TRBJ2-3
CASSYGLGQEYEQYF	TGTGCCAGCAGCTATGGGCTAGGTCAAGAGTACGAGCAGTACTTC	TRBV5-6	.	.	TRBJ2-7
CASSFGGPYNEQFF	TGTGCCAGCAGCTTCGGAGGACCCTACAATGAGCAGTTCTTC	TRBV9	.	.	TRBJ2-1
CASSQGGDYGYTF	TGCGCCAGCAGCCAAGGGGGCGACTATGGCTACACCTTC	TRBV4-3	.	.	TRBJ1-2
CASSYLGGPLHF	TGTGCCAGCAGTTACCTGGGGGGCCCCCTCCACTTT	TRBV6-6	few	.	TRBJ1-6
CSALGTVTNYGYTF	TGCAGTGCTTTAGGGACAGTGACAAACTATGGCTACACCTTC	TRBV20-1	few	TRBD1	TRBJ1-2
CASSLVLTSSYEQYF	TGTGCCAGCAGTTTAGTCCTGACTAGCTCCTACGAGCAGTACTTC	TRBV12-3/TRBV12-4	.	.	TRBJ2-7
CASSPPGSGELFF	TGCGCCAGCAGCCCTCCAGGGTCCGGGGAGCTGTTTTTT	TRBV4-3	.	.	TRBJ2-2
CASTTSGRASANEQFF	TGCGCCAGCACCACTAGCGGGAGGGCTAGCGCGAATGAGCAGTTCTTC	TRBV5-1	few	TRBD2	TRBJ2-1
CASSSGLVETQYF	TGTGCCAGCAGTTCAGGACTAGTGGAGACCCAGTACTTC	TRBV12-3/TRBV12-4	.	TRBD2	TRBJ2-5
CAWSVLGRRHF	TGTGCCTGGAGTGTACTGGGCAGGCGCCACTTT	TRBV30	.	.	TRBJ1-6
CSARSGPSSGNTIYF	TGCAGTGCACGTTCGGGCCCGAGCTCTGGAAACACCATATATTTT	TRBV20-1	.	.	TRBJ1-3
CATSTVYGYTF	TGTGCCACCTCGACAGTCTATGGCTACACCTTC	TRBV2	.	.	TRBJ1-2
CASSPRPSGSGGELFF	TGTGCCAGCAGCCCGCGCCCTAGCGGGAGTGGCGGGGAGCTGTTTTTT	TRBV7-2	few	TRBD2	TRBJ2-2